These 26 T cell receptor beta chains were all obtained from the same sample, sequenced in a study of blood T cell repertoires in COVID-19. Repertoires were generated with immunoSEQ multiplex PCR, while TCRdb's copy carries only in-frame clones and drops some. The table has 60,000 to 75,000 clones, around 87% seen once. Source material: peripheral blood. These receptor sequences come from a man aged 50 to 59 with active COVID-19.

The V call is TRBV6-5, the J call TRBJ2-2, with D tentatively TRBD2 (5 bases). The CDR3 totals 15 residues. V gave up 6 bases and J gave up 4 bases, with 15 bases separating them. Germline CDR1 is MNHEY and CDR2 is SVGAGI. CDR3 sequence (DNA): TGTGCCAGCAGCCTAGGTCATGGAGGCACCGGGGAGCTGTTTTTT. This translates into CASSLGHGGTGELFF.

V gene TRBV9 combines with J gene TRBJ2-1; 12 positions match TRBD2. Germline trimming cut 3 bases from V and 1 base from J; bases unmatched to any gene: 8. Germline CDR1 is SGDLS and CDR2 is YYNGEE. CDR3 length: 18 amino acids. The CDR3, as DNA: TGTGCCAGCAGCGCGGGACTAGCGGGTCCCCTTTCCTACAATGAGCAGTTCTTC. This codes for CASSAGLAGPLSYNEQFF.

The rearrangement uses TRBV6-5 and TRBJ2-7; no clear D. The germline V and J ends were trimmed by 4 bases and 7 bases, with 8 bases remaining between them. The germline V gene has CDR1 MNHEY and CDR2 SVGAGI. This CDR3 region has 11 residues. The CDR3 loop is CASSSYGEQYF. The CDR3 DNA follows: TGTGCCAGCAGTTCCTACGGGGAGCAGTACTTC.

This chain uses TRBV5-1 with TRBJ2-2, with D perhaps matching TRBD1 (6 bases). Germline-derived CDR1 and CDR2 are SGHRS and YFSETQ. The CDR3 spans 16 residues. The V and J ends lost 0 bases and 2 bases respectively, with 11 bases between them. For the CDR3, the DNA is TGCGCCAGCAGCTTGGTGGCAGGGGTAAACACCGGGGAGCTGTTTTTT. Translation: CASSLVAGVNTGELFF.

The chain is built from TRBV6-5 and TRBJ2-3; TRBD1 is a possible D gene (5 bases). CDR1 is MNHEY and CDR2 is SVGAGI in the germline V gene. Trimming pared 2 bases from V and 1 base from J, leaving 13 bases between. The CDR3 contains 16 residues. This CDR3 reads CASSYRRGGGTDTQYF. CDR3 nucleotide sequence: TGTGCCAGCAGTTACCGTAGGGGCGGAGGCACAGATACGCAGTATTTT.

The V gene is TRBV11-2, the J gene TRBJ1-2, with D tentatively TRBD1 (6 bases). Looked up from germline, CDR1 is SGHAT and CDR2 is FQNNGV. The V gene lost 1 base and the J gene lost 0 bases, with 9 bases spanning the gap. This CDR3 spans 15 amino acids. The CDR3: CASSLVPGANYGYTF. The CDR3 DNA is TGTGCCAGCAGCTTAGTACCAGGGGCTAACTATGGCTACACCTTC.

The chain links TRBV29-1 to TRBJ2-1, with 14 bases identical to TRBD2. Per germline, CDR1 SQVTM and CDR2 ANQGSEA. This CDR3 comprises 16 residues. Trimming took 6 bases from V and 0 from J; bases not matched to a gene: 4. CDR3 residues: CSVKGTSGSSYNEQFF. As DNA, the CDR3 is TGCAGCGTGAAGGGGACTAGCGGGAGCTCCTACAATGAGCAGTTCTTC.

The chain carries TRBV5-1 and TRBJ2-7; 10 nucleotides match TRBD1. This CDR3 comprises 16 residues. The V segment lost 1 base and the J segment 2 bases; nucleotides outside the gene matches: 6. Germline V gives CDR1 SGHRS, CDR2 YFSETQ. CDR3 sequence reads: CASSLKTGQGTYEQYF. In DNA form, the CDR3 reads TGCGCCAGCAGCTTGAAGACGGGACAGGGGACCTACGAGCAGTACTTC.

As regards this clone: At the DNA level, this CDR3 is encoded by other sequences in the same sample as well. The V and J genes are TRBV4-1 and TRBJ2-2, with 14 bases lining up with TRBD2. The junction had 6 bases not matched to a gene; V was cut back by 1 base and J by 5 bases. CDR3 length equals 18 residues. The V gene's germline CDR1 is MGHRA and CDR2 YSYEKL. The CDR3 is CASSQGGLAGVGTGELFF. For the CDR3, the DNA is TGCGCCAGCAGCCAAGGGGGACTAGCGGGAGTTGGGACCGGGGAGCTGTTTTTT.

The chain recombines TRBV15 with TRBJ2-1; D uncertain. This CDR3 contains 14 residues. Germline values: CDR1 LNHNV, CDR2 YYDKDF (reference sequence). V lost 4 bases and J lost 3, with 10 bases in between. In DNA form, the CDR3 reads TGTGCCACCAGCACCGATTACAACTACAATGAGCAGTTCTTC. The encoded protein is CATSTDYNYNEQFF.

CDR3 sequence (DNA): TGTGCCAGCAGCCGATCCTCGGTAGGCTACACCTTC. Encoded protein: CASSRSSVGYTF. The V and J genes are TRBV3-1 (or the pseudogene TRBV3-2) and TRBJ1-2; no clear D gene. Trimming removed 4 bases at V and 8 bases at J, with 11 bases between. Looked up from germline, CDR1 is LGHDT and CDR2 is YNNKEL (reference sequence). The CDR3 is 12 amino acids.

V gene TRBV7-3 combines with J gene TRBJ2-1, with 10 bases lining up with TRBD2. This CDR3 contains 14 residues. The trim removed 1 base at V and 8 bases at J, leaving 2 bases unmatched. The germline CDR1 and CDR2 sequences are SGHTA and FQGTGA. The CDR3 DNA sequence: TGTGCCAGCAGCTTAAGGCTAGCGGGAGATGAGCAGTTCTTC. It encodes CASSLRLAGDEQFF.

V is TRBV6-1 and J is TRBJ2-7; D ambiguous. V was trimmed by 3 bases and J by 9 bases, leaving 12 bases between them. Looked up from germline, CDR1 is MNHNS and CDR2 is SASEGT. This CDR3 region has 12 residues. The CDR3 here is CASSEKQRVQYF. The CDR3 region has the DNA TGTGCCAGCAGTGAGAAACAACGGGTGCAGTACTTC.

The chain carries TRBV6-5 and TRBJ1-4, with D possibly matching TRBD1 (6 bases). The V and J ends lost 6 bases and 15 bases respectively, with 20 bases between them. Germline-derived CDR1 and CDR2 are MNHEY and SVGAGI. The CDR3 is 13 amino acids. The DNA of the CDR3 is TGTGCCAGCAGCGGGGGGGCCCCGGGGAGAGTGTTTTTT. It translates to CASSGGAPGRVFF.

The gene calls are TRBV19 and TRBJ2-3; 8 bases line up with TRBD2. With V trimmed by 5 bases and J by 5 bases, 12 bases remained unmatched. The CDR3 contains 16 residues. Germline lookup yields CDR1 LNHDA and CDR2 SQIVND (reference sequence). Written as DNA, the CDR3 is TGTGCCAGTAGTCTAAGAGCGGGAGAACGAGGAGATACGCAGTATTTT. Protein product: CASSLRAGERGDTQYF.

The genes are TRBV5-1 and TRBJ2-2; D possibly corresponds to TRBD2 (5 bases). The CDR3 spans 15 residues. CDR1 SGHRS and CDR2 YFSETQ come from the germline V gene. Trimming shortened V by 5 bases and J by 4 bases, and 15 bases separated the two germline ends. The CDR3 loop reads CASSLTRLGTGELFF. CDR3 nucleotides: TGCGCCAGCAGTCTCACTAGGCTCGGCACCGGGGAGCTGTTTTTT.

V gene TRBV7-9 combines with J gene TRBJ1-4; 10 bases match TRBD1. Per the germline V gene, CDR1 is SEHNR and CDR2 is FQNEAQ (reference sequence). The ends lost 3 bases at V and 3 bases at J; junction bases unmatched: 7. This CDR3 region has 17 residues. The chain's CDR3 is CASSLGGTGEPNEKLFF. The CDR3, as DNA: TGTGCCAGCAGCTTGGGTGGGACAGGGGAACCTAATGAAAAACTGTTTTTT. The whole variable domain, filled in from reference TRBV7-9 and TRBJ1-4, reads DTGVSQNPRHKITKRGQNVTFRCDPISEHNRLYWYRQTLGQGPEFLTYFQNEAQLEKSRLLSDRFSAERPKGSFSTLEIQRTEQGDSAMYLCASSLGGTGEPNEKLFFGSGTQLSVL.

This rearrangement joins TRBV20-1 to TRBJ1-1; 11 bases agree with TRBD1. The CDR3 totals 14 residues. CDR1 and CDR2 from the germline V gene are DFQATT and SNEGSKA (reference sequence). Trimming at V came to 3 bases and at J to 4 bases, leaving 4 bases not matched to a gene. The CDR3 nucleotides read TGCAGTGCTAGTAAAGGGACAGGGGGCACTGAAGCTTTCTTT. Translating it yields CSASKGTGGTEAFF.

The chain uses TRBV3-1 (or the pseudogene TRBV3-2) and TRBJ2-1; 8 bases agree with TRBD2. Germline lookup yields CDR1 LGHDT and CDR2 YNNKEL (reference sequence). The CDR3 spans 15 residues. V lost 4 bases to trimming and J lost 8 bases; unmatched junction nucleotides: 10. The CDR3 coding sequence is TGTGCCAGCAGCCCCCACAGCGGGAGAATCGATGAGCAGTTCTTC. This translates into CASSPHSGRIDEQFF.

The J gene is TRBJ1-2, the V gene TRBV29-1; 8 nucleotides agree with TRBD1. Germline CDR1 SQVTM, CDR2 ANQGSEA. This CDR3 comprises 13 residues. Trimming removed 6 bases from V and 3 bases from J; junction bases left unmatched: 6. The CDR3: CSVGQGDYYGYTF. The CDR3 bases are TGCAGCGTAGGACAGGGCGACTACTATGGCTACACCTTC.

The DNA for the CDR3 is TGTGCCAGCAGGAAAAATAGCGGGAGTGCAACGGATGAGCAGTTCTTC. Protein sequence: CASRKNSGSATDEQFF. The rearrangement joins TRBV2 to TRBJ2-1, with 9 bases lining up with TRBD2. The length of the CDR3 is 16 residues. J was trimmed by 8 bases and V by 6 bases; bases with no gene match: 14. CDR1 and CDR2 from the germline V gene are SNHLY and FYNNEI.

The chain joins TRBV5-4 to TRBJ2-5; 7 bases are shared with TRBD1. Germline V lookup: CDR1 SGHNT, CDR2 YYREEE (reference sequence). Trimming removed 5 bases from V and 2 bases from J; junction bases left unmatched: 6. The CDR3 is made up of 14 amino acids. The CDR3, as DNA: TGTGCCAGCAGAATCGGGACAGCTCAAGAGACCCAGTACTTC. This codes for CASRIGTAQETQYF. Full variable domain (rest looked up from reference TRBV5-4 and TRBJ2-5): ETGVTQSPTHLIKTRGQQVTLRCSSQSGHNTVSWYQQALGQGPQFIFQYYREEENGRGNFPPRFSGLQFPNYSSELNVNALELDDSALYLCASRIGTAQETQYFGPGTRLLVL.

The rearrangement links TRBV18 to TRBJ2-1; D perhaps matches TRBD1 (5 bases). The CDR3 has 13 amino acids. Looked up from germline, CDR1 is KGHSH and CDR2 is LQKENI. The germline V and J ends were trimmed by 3 bases and 5 bases, with 8 bases remaining between them. In nucleotides, the CDR3 is TGTGCCAGCTCACCCATGACAGACAATGAGCAGTTCTTC. Protein product: CASSPMTDNEQFF.

This chain connects TRBV28 to TRBJ2-7; no reliable D call. Trimming cost V 5 bases and J 4 bases, with 18 bases left between them. This CDR3 comprises 15 residues. The germline V gene encodes CDR1 MDHEN and CDR2 SYDVKM. The CDR3 loop reads CASSPSQPGRYEQYF. The CDR3 DNA follows: TGTGCCAGCAGTCCCTCGCAGCCAGGAAGGTACGAGCAGTACTTC.

The chain couples TRBV6-6 to TRBJ2-4, with D tentatively TRBD1 (6 bases). The CDR3 covers 16 residues. Germline values: CDR1 MNHNY, CDR2 SVGAGI (reference sequence). Trimming removed 4 bases from V and 2 bases from J, with 15 bases in between. The CDR3 loop reads CASSSTPTGSKNIQYF. In nucleotides, the CDR3 is TGTGCCAGCAGTTCCACCCCGACAGGTTCCAAAAACATTCAGTACTTC.

This chain links TRBV6-2 or TRBV6-3 with TRBJ1-2, with no clear D. There are 13 residues in the CDR3. V was cut by 2 bases and J by 2 bases, with 6 bases left in between. CDR1 MNHEY and CDR2 SVGEGT come from the germline V gene. The CDR3 DNA is TGTGCCAGCAGTTACGAGAGGAACTATGGCTACACCTTC. Its translation: CASSYERNYGYTF.